The 8 T cell receptor beta chains below all came from one sample that was sequenced in a study of blood T cell repertoires in COVID-19. Repertoires were generated with immunoSEQ multiplex PCR, while TCRdb's copy carries only in-frame clones and drops some. This table holds around 94,000 clones, roughly 92% found once. Sequencing was performed on peripheral blood. These receptors were collected from a woman in her 50s with COVID-19, enrolled during active disease.

J is TRBJ2-6 and V is TRBV14, with TRBD1 matching over 10 bases. The CDR3 is 19 amino acids. Trimming took 0 bases from V and 2 from J; bases not matched to a gene: 7. CDR1 and CDR2 from the germline V gene are SGHDN and FVKESK. The CDR3 bases are TGTGCCAGCAGCCAAGATGAGGGACAGGGGATAGCTGGGGCCAACGTCCTGACTTTC. As protein: CASSQDEGQGIAGANVLTF.

This chain connects TRBV14 to TRBJ1-1; D is unresolved. Trimming shortened V by 0 bases and J by 8 bases, and 10 bases separated the two germline ends. Germline V gives CDR1 SGHDN, CDR2 FVKESK. The CDR3 covers 13 residues. CDR3 loop: CASSQDLIREAFF. DNA of the CDR3: TGTGCCAGCAGCCAAGATCTTATACGGGAAGCTTTCTTT. Supplemented by reference TRBV14 and TRBJ1-1, the full variable domain reads EAGVTQFPSHSVIEKGQTVTLRCDPISGHDNLYWYRRVMGKEIKFLLHFVKESKQDESGMPNNRFLAERTGGTYSTLKVQPAELEDSGVYFCASSQDLIREAFFGQGTRLTVV.

This chain uses TRBV7-8 with TRBJ2-3; tentatively, D is TRBD1 (5 bases). CDR1 and CDR2 from the germline V gene are SGHVS and FQNEAQ. The CDR3 contains 12 residues. V was shortened by 2 bases and J by 6 bases, with 6 bases between the two germline ends. The CDR3: CASSLPGDTQYF. For the CDR3, the DNA is TGTGCCAGCAGCTTACCAGGGGATACGCAGTATTTT.

This CDR3 is CASSPRPRDNEQFF. CDR3 nucleotide sequence: TGTGCCAGCAGCCCCAGGCCCAGGGACAATGAGCAGTTCTTC. The chain links TRBV7-8 to TRBJ2-1, with D possibly being TRBD1 (5 bases). The CDR3 sequence is 14 residues long. The germline CDR1 and CDR2 sequences are SGHVS and FQNEAQ. The V and J ends lost 5 bases and 5 bases respectively, with 13 bases between them.

The CDR3 sequence: CASSSGGAKDTQYF. CDR3 sequence (DNA): TGTGCCAGCAGCTCCGGGGGGGCCAAAGATACGCAGTATTTT. This chain connects TRBV11-3 to TRBJ2-3, with 8 bases lining up with TRBD2. The CDR3 loop spans 14 amino acids. J was trimmed by 5 bases and V by 4 bases; bases with no gene match: 5. Germline V gene data show CDR1 as SGHNT and CDR2 as YENEEA.

The rearrangement uses TRBV9 and TRBJ2-5, with D tentatively TRBD2 (5 bases). This CDR3 has 15 residues. Germline V gene lookup returns CDR1 SGDLS and CDR2 YYNGEE. The V end lost 2 bases, the J end lost 5 bases, and 16 bases lay between the germline ends. CDR3 coding DNA: TGTGCCAGCAGCGTCTCCTCCAGGCGGGCGGAGACCCAGTACTTC. Residues: CASSVSSRRAETQYF.

The chain uses TRBV6-6 and TRBJ1-1; no definite D call. From germline, CDR1 is MNHNY and CDR2 SVGAGI (reference sequence). V dropped 8 bases and J dropped 7 bases, with 8 bases sitting between them. CDR3 size: 10 residues. The CDR3, as DNA: TGTGCCAGCGGAGCGATTGAAGCTTTCTTT. Encoded protein: CASGAIEAFF.

The chain has TRBV2 and TRBJ2-7; D might be TRBD2 (5 bases). The germline gives CDR1 SNHLY, CDR2 FYNNEI. The CDR3 is made up of 16 amino acids. Trimming cost V 2 bases and J 0 bases, with 14 bases left between them. In nucleotides, the CDR3 is TGTGCCAGCAGTGAATGGACCCGGGGTATCTCCTACGAGCAGTACTTC. Translation gives CASSEWTRGISYEQYF. The variable domain in full, with the rest retrieved from reference TRBV2 and TRBJ2-7, is EPEVTQTPSHQVTQMGQEVILRCVPISNHLYFYWYRQILGQKVEFLVSFYNNEISEKSEIFDDQFSVERPDGSNFTLKIRSTKLEDSAMYFCASSEWTRGISYEQYFGPGTRLTVT.